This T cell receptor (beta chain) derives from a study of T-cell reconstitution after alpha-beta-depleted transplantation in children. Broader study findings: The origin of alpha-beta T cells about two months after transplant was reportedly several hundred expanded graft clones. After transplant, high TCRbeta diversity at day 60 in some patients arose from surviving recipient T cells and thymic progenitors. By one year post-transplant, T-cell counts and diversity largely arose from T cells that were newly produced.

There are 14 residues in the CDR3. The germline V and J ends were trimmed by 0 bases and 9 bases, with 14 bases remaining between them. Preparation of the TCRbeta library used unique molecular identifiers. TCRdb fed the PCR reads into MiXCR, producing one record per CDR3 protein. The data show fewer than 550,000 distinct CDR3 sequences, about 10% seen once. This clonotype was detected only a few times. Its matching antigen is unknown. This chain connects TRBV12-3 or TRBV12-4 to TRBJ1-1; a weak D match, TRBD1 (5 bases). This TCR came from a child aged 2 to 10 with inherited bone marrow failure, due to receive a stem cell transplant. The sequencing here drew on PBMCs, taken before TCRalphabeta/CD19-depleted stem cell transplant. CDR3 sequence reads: CASSLAQGRDQAFF. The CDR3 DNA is TGTGCCAGCAGTTTAGCGCAGGGACGGGATCAAGCTTTCTTT.